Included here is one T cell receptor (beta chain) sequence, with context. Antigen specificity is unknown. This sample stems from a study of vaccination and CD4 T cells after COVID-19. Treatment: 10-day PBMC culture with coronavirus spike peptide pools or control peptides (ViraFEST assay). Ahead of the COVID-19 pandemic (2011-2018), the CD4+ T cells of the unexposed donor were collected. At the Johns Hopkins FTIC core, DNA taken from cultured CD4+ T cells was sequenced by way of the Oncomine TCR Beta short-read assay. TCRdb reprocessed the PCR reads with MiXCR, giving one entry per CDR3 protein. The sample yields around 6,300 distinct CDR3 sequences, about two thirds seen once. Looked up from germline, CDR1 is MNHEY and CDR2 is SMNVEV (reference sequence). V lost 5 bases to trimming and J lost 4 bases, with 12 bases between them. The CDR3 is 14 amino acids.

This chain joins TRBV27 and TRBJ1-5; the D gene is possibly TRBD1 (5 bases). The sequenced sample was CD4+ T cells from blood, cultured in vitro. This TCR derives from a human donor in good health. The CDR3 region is CASSRSQGNQPQHF. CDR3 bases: TGTGCCAGCAGTCGTTCCCAGGGTAATCAGCCCCAGCATTTT.